Presented here are 21 T cell receptor beta chains from one specimen sequenced in a study of shared clonotypes between healthy human individuals. Produced via immunoSEQ multiplex PCR; TCRdb's table is partial and in-frame only. Here the sample spans under 1,100,000 clones, approximately 72% being singletons. The sample taken for sequencing was memory CD4+ T cells sorted from blood. The subset denotes: CD45RA-negative fraction. The receptor set was obtained from a man aged 18 to 35 in good health.

The rearrangement joins TRBV2 to TRBJ1-2; 9 nucleotides agree with TRBD1. This CDR3 region has 13 residues. J gave up 6 bases and V 5 bases, and 4 bases lay outside the gene matches. The V gene's germline CDR1 is SNHLY and CDR2 FYNNEI. CDR3 loop: CASSLTGGDGYTF. The CDR3 nucleotides are TGTGCCAGCAGTTTGACAGGGGGAGATGGCTACACCTTC.

This chain uses TRBV5-6 with TRBJ2-7; D gene unclear. The CDR3 is made up of 13 amino acids. Germline CDR1 and CDR2: SGHDT and YYEEEE. Deletions cut 0 bases from V and 11 bases from J, with 15 bases between. CDR3 region: CASSLDSGPAKYF. In nucleotides, the CDR3 is TGTGCCAGCAGCTTGGATTCGGGTCCCGCAAAGTACTTC.

The chain's CDR3 is CASSLVGVVGQGKTQYF. In nucleotides, the CDR3 is TGTGCCAGCAGCTTGGTAGGGGTGGTCGGACAGGGAAAGACCCAGTACTTC. The chain combines TRBV5-8 with TRBJ2-5; 8 nucleotides line up with TRBD1. Germline assignment: CDR1 SGHTS and CDR2 YDEGEE. CDR3 length: 17 amino acids. The junction had 13 bases not matched to a gene; V was cut back by 0 bases and J by 6 bases.

The chain joins TRBV6-1 to TRBJ1-3, with TRBD1 matching over 8 bases. V was pared by 4 bases and J by 8 bases, with 10 bases of the junction left unmatched. Germline V lookup: CDR1 MNHNS, CDR2 SASEGT. The CDR3 contains 15 residues. This CDR3 is CASSVGGQGKDTIYF. The DNA for the CDR3 is TGTGCCAGCAGTGTAGGAGGACAGGGCAAAGACACCATATATTTT.

This chain uses TRBV4-3 with TRBJ2-4, with D hard to call. The CDR3 consists of 15 residues. Germline CDR1 is LGHNA and CDR2 is YSLEER. The V end lost 0 bases, the J end lost 0 bases, and 6 bases lay between the germline ends. The CDR3 nucleotides read TGCGCCAGCAGCCAAGATGCCTTAGCCAAAAACATTCAGTACTTC. It codes for CASSQDALAKNIQYF.

V usage is TRBV28 and J usage is TRBJ2-7; a possible D gene is TRBD1 (7 bases). Germline CDR1 MDHEN, CDR2 SYDVKM. The CDR3 has 15 amino acids. V was shortened by 7 bases and J by 10 bases, with 26 bases between the two germline ends. The CDR3 here is CASNGGGGTAGGQYF. DNA of the CDR3: TGTGCCAGCAATGGAGGCGGAGGGACAGCGGGCGGTCAGTACTTC.

This clone was counted a single time. This sequence joins TRBV5-4 and TRBJ2-5, with D tentatively TRBD2 (5 bases). The CDR3 is made up of 14 amino acids. The germline V gene has CDR1 SGHNT and CDR2 YYREEE (reference sequence). V shed 1 base and J shed 5 bases, with 12 bases lying between them. The CDR3 loop is CASSLMSLGETQYF. CDR3 in DNA: TGTGCCAGCAGCTTGATGTCACTAGGGGAGACCCAGTACTTC.

The rearrangement joins TRBV9 to TRBJ1-1, with D maybe TRBD1 (5 bases). The CDR3 loop spans 15 amino acids. V lost 4 bases and J lost 4, with 17 bases in between. The germline gives CDR1 SGDLS, CDR2 YYNGEE. The CDR3 protein is CASSPQSGPFTEAFF. The CDR3 coding sequence is TGTGCCAGCAGCCCGCAGTCGGGGCCATTCACTGAAGCTTTCTTT.

The DNA of the CDR3 is TGTGCCAGCAGCGGGGGACAGGGATACGGCTCCTACGAGCAGTACTTC. Its protein is CASSGGQGYGSYEQYF. The chain carries TRBV7-2 and TRBJ2-7, with 9 bases fitting TRBD1. CDR1 SGHTA and CDR2 FQGNSA come from the germline V gene. The CDR3 spans 16 residues. The J segment lost 0 bases and the V segment lost 5 bases, leaving 8 bases of the junction unmatched. The variable domain in full, completed from reference TRBV7-2 and TRBJ2-7, reads GAGVSQSPSNKVTEKGKDVELRCDPISGHTALYWYRQSLGQGLEFLIYFQGNSAPDKSGLPSDRFSAERTGGSVSTLTIQRTQQEDSAVYLCASSGGQGYGSYEQYFGPGTRLTVT.

V usage is TRBV18 and J usage is TRBJ2-5; the D is unclear. Germline assignment: CDR1 KGHSH and CDR2 LQKENI. The CDR3 is 13 residues long. With 3 bases removed from V and 5 bases from J, the gap between germline ends came to 10 bases. In nucleotides, the CDR3 is TGTGCCAGCTCACCGCGAGGAACGGAGACCCAGTACTTC. Its translation: CASSPRGTETQYF.

The chain links TRBV7-9 to TRBJ1-3; D possibly corresponds to TRBD1 (5 bases). The ends were cut back, 4 bases at V and 0 bases at J, with 16 bases in the middle. Per germline, CDR1 SEHNR and CDR2 FQNEAQ (reference sequence). There are 17 residues in the CDR3. The CDR3 here is CASSSALGRDSGNTIYF. The DNA of the CDR3 is TGTGCCAGCAGCTCGGCCCTGGGACGGGACTCTGGAAACACCATATATTTT.

The CDR3 region is CASSGDLGGYGYTF. DNA of the CDR3: TGTGCCAGCAGCGGGGACCTCGGAGGTTATGGCTACACCTTC. This sequence joins TRBV5-4 and TRBJ1-2; maybe TRBD1 (5 bases). The CDR3 spans 14 residues. V gave up 4 bases and J gave up 5 bases, with 15 bases separating them. In germline, CDR1 is SGHNT, CDR2 YYREEE (reference sequence).

CDR3 amino acids: CASQGMLNTGELFF. The CDR3 bases are TGTGCCAGTCAGGGGATGTTAAACACCGGGGAGCTGTTTTTT. The chain joins TRBV7-9 to TRBJ2-2; TRBD1 is a possible D gene (6 bases). The CDR3 totals 14 residues. V was pared by 9 bases and J by 2 bases, with 13 bases between. Germline assignment: CDR1 SEHNR and CDR2 FQNEAQ (reference sequence).

J is TRBJ2-7 and V is TRBV28, with D possibly matching TRBD1 (6 bases). Germline lookup yields CDR1 MDHEN and CDR2 SYDVKM. The V end lost 6 bases, the J end lost 2 bases, and 8 bases lay between the germline ends. This CDR3 region has 12 residues. This CDR3 is CASRTGTYEQYF. In nucleotides, the CDR3 is TGTGCCAGCAGAACAGGGACCTACGAGCAGTACTTC.

The chain has TRBV5-1 and TRBJ2-5, with D unresolved. The CDR3 runs 14 residues. Germline lookup yields CDR1 SGHRS and CDR2 YFSETQ. V lost 1 base and J 1 base, leaving 8 bases between the germline ends. CDR3 sequence: CASSLRQPQETQYF. In DNA form, the CDR3 reads TGCGCCAGCAGCTTGAGACAACCCCAAGAGACCCAGTACTTC.

This chain uses TRBV6-1 with TRBJ1-2; 11 nucleotides match TRBD1. Unmatched junction bases numbered 2, after V lost 6 bases and J lost 2 bases. The germline gives CDR1 MNHNS, CDR2 SASEGT. The CDR3 is 14 residues long. The CDR3 protein is CASSGQGANYGYTF. DNA of the CDR3: TGTGCCAGCAGCGGACAGGGGGCCAACTATGGCTACACCTTC.

To note about this clone: Other DNA sequences in this sample translate to the same CDR3. The chain links TRBV11-2 to TRBJ2-3; no firm D call. Deletions cut 1 base from V and 1 base from J, with 3 bases between. Looked up from germline, CDR1 is SGHAT and CDR2 is FQNNGV. This CDR3 spans 13 amino acids. The CDR3 sequence: CASSLGGTDTQYF. CDR3 DNA sequence: TGTGCCAGCAGCTTAGGTGGCACAGATACGCAGTATTTT. Complete variable domain (other parts from reference TRBV11-2 and TRBJ2-3): EAGVAQSPRYKIIEKRQSVAFWCNPISGHATLYWYQQILGQGPKLLIQFQNNGVVDDSQLPKDRFSAERLKGVDSTLKIQPAKLEDSAVYLCASSLGGTDTQYFGPGTRLTVL.

J is TRBJ2-2 and V is TRBV5-5; possibly TRBD1 for D (5 bases). The CDR3 has 16 residues. Germline values: CDR1 SGHKS, CDR2 YYEKEE (reference sequence). Trimming removed 5 bases from V and 6 bases from J, with 20 bases in between. The CDR3 DNA reads as TGTGCCAGCAGGGGCCGGAGACCCCAGGGCGCCGGGGAGCTGTTTTTT. It codes for CASRGRRPQGAGELFF.

The V and J genes are TRBV7-2 and TRBJ1-2; no definite D call. The CDR3 runs to 15 residues. Germline loops: CDR1 SGHTA, CDR2 FQGNSA. Trimming shortened V by 5 bases and J by 2 bases, and 15 bases separated the two germline ends. CDR3 in amino acids: CASSEGNRLNYGYTF. The CDR3 bases are TGTGCCAGCAGCGAAGGGAATAGGCTAAACTATGGCTACACCTTC.

Concerning this clone: Distinct nucleotide sequences in the sample also encode this CDR3. The chain joins TRBV5-1 to TRBJ1-2; maybe TRBD1 (6 bases). Looked up from germline, CDR1 is SGHRS and CDR2 is YFSETQ. V lost 3 bases and J 2 bases, leaving 8 bases between the germline ends. The CDR3 extends over 13 amino acids. The CDR3 coding sequence is TGCGCCAGCAGCTCCGGACAGAACTATGGCTACACCTTC. It translates to CASSSGQNYGYTF.

V usage is TRBV18 and J usage is TRBJ2-4; D is unclear. V was pared by 1 base and J by 4 bases, with 8 bases between. CDR3 length: 14 residues. In germline, CDR1 is KGHSH, CDR2 LQKENI. The CDR3 coding sequence is TGTGCCAGCTCACCACGGCAGATTAAAAACATTCAGTACTTC. Encoded protein: CASSPRQIKNIQYF.